The 3 T cell receptor beta chains presented below share a single source sample, sequenced in a study of blood T cell repertoires in COVID-19 (dated by TCRdb to 2019 to 2021). The library came from the immunoSEQ multiplex PCR assay. The source is immuneACCESS, and TCRdb retained only in-frame sequences with V and J called. Part of the clones is not carried over; for the studies checked, unresolved V genes explain less than half of this, and the remainder is unexplained. Here the sample has 450,000 or so clones; about 91% occur a single time. Roughly 1.4% of the sample lies in the top ten. The specimen sequenced was peripheral blood. The receptor source for this set is a woman between 40 and 55 years old with COVID-19, enrolled during active disease.

This clone was counted a few times. The chain has TRBV15 and TRBJ1-4; 8 nucleotides line up with TRBD1. CDR1 and CDR2 (germline): LNHNV, YYDKDF (reference sequence). This CDR3 is built from 14 residues. V shed 5 bases, J shed 7 bases, and the junction held 6 bases outside the gene matches. In DNA form, the CDR3 reads TGTGCCACCAGCCCCCGGACAGGGCCTGAAAAACTGTTTTTT. It yields the protein CATSPRTGPEKLFF.

The rearrangement uses TRBV19 and TRBJ1-5, with a possible D match to TRBD1 (5 bases). V was cut by 6 bases and J by 3 bases, with 15 bases left in between. The CDR3 has 15 residues. Germline CDR1 LNHDA, CDR2 SQIVND (reference sequence). The CDR3 sequence: CASRSPRAVNQPQHF. DNA for the CDR3: TGTGCCAGTAGAAGCCCCAGGGCAGTCAATCAGCCCCAGCATTTT.

The chain links TRBV19 to TRBJ2-2; D is possibly TRBD2 (6 bases). The CDR3 sequence is 16 residues long. V dropped 5 bases and J dropped 4 bases, with 17 bases sitting between them. Germline loops: CDR1 LNHDA, CDR2 SQIVND (reference sequence). The CDR3 is CASSAAGEEGTGELFF. CDR3 nucleotides: TGTGCCAGTAGTGCGGCTGGGGAGGAAGGCACCGGGGAGCTGTTTTTT.